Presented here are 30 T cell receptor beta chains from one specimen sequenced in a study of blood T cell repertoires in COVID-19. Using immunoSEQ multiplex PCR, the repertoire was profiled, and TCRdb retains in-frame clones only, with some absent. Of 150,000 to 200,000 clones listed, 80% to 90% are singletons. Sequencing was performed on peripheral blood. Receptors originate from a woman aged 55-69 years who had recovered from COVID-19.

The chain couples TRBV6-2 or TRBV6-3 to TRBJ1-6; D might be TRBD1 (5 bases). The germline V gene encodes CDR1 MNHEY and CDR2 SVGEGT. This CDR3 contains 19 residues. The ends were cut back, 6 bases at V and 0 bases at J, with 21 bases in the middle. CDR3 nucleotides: TGTGCCAGCAGCCCTCGCAATATACAGGAGAGCTCCTATAATTCACCCCTCCACTTT. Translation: CASSPRNIQESSYNSPLHF.

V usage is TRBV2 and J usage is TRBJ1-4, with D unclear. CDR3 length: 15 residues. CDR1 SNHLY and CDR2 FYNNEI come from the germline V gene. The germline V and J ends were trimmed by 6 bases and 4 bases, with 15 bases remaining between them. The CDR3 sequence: CASSPGVLINEKLFF. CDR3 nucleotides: TGTGCCAGCAGCCCCGGGGTGCTGATTAATGAAAAACTGTTTTTT.

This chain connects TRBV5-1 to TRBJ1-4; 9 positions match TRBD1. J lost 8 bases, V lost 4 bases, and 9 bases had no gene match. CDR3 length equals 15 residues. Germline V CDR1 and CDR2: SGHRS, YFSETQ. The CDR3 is CASSGGTGPREKLFF. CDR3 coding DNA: TGCGCCAGCAGCGGAGGGACAGGGCCGCGGGAAAAACTGTTTTTT.

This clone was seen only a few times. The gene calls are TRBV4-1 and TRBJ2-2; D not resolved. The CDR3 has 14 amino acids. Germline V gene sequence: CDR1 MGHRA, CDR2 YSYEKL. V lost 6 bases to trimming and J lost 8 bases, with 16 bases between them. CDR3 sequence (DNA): TGCGCCAGCAGACCTCTGCTGAAAGCAGGGGAGCTGTTTTTT. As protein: CASRPLLKAGELFF.

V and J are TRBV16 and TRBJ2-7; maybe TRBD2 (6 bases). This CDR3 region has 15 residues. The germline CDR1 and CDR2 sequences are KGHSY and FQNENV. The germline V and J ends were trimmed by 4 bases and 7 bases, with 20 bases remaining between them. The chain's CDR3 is CASSLQKGTQGEQYF. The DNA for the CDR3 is TGTGCCAGCAGCCTCCAAAAAGGGACTCAGGGAGAGCAGTACTTC.

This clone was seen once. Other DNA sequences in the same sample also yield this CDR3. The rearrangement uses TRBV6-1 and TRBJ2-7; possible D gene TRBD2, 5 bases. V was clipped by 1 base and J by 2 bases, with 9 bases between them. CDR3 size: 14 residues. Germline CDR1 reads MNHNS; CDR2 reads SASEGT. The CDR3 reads CASSEGGGPYEQYF. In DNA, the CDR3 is TGTGCCAGCAGTGAAGGTGGAGGACCCTACGAGCAGTACTTC.

CDR3 DNA sequence: TGTGCCAGCAGCCTCCCAGACTCTACGCAGTATTTT. Translating gives CASSLPDSTQYF. The chain employs TRBV7-6 and TRBJ2-3; no clear D gene. This CDR3 is 12 amino acids long. CDR1 SGHVS and CDR2 FNYEAQ come from the germline V gene. Trimming removed 5 bases from V and 8 bases from J, with 11 bases in between.

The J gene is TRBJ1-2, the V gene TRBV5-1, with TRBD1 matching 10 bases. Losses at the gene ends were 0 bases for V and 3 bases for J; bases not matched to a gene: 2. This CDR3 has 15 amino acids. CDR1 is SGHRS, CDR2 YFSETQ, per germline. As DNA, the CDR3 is TGCGCCAGCAGCTTGGAAGGGACAGGGGACTATGGCTACACCTTC. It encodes CASSLEGTGDYGYTF.

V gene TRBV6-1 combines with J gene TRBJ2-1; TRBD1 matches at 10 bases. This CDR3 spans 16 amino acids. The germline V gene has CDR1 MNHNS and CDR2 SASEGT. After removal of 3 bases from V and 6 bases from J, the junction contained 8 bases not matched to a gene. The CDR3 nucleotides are TGTGCCAGCAGTGACCCGGGGGGGGACAGGGGCAATGAGCAGTTCTTC. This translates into CASSDPGGDRGNEQFF.

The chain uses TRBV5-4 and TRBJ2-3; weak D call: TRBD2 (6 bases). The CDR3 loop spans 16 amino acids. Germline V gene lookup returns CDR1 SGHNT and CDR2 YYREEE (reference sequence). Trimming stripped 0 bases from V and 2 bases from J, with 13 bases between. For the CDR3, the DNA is TGTGCCAGCAGCTTGGCCCGGGACTTCCTCACAGATACGCAGTATTTT. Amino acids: CASSLARDFLTDTQYF.

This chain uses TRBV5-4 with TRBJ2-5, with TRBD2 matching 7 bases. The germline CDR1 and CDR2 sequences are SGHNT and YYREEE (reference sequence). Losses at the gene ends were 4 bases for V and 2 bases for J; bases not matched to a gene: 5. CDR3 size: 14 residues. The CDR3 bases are TGTGCCAGCAGCGCGTCGGGGGGACAAGAGACCCAGTACTTC. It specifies CASSASGGQETQYF.

The CDR3 loop reads CASSLLAATTYEQYF. For the CDR3, the DNA is TGTGCCAGCAGCCTACTAGCGGCTACGACCTACGAGCAGTACTTC. The chain uses TRBV28 and TRBJ2-7; 8 bases match TRBD2. J was trimmed by 2 bases and V by 6 bases; bases with no gene match: 9. CDR1 is MDHEN and CDR2 is SYDVKM in the germline V gene. This CDR3 is 15 amino acids long. Looking up the rest from reference TRBV28 and TRBJ2-7 gives the full variable domain: DVKVTQSSRYLVKRTGEKVFLECVQDMDHENMFWYRQDPGLGLRLIYFSYDVKMKEKGDIPEGYSVSREKKERFSLILESASTNQTSMYLCASSLLAATTYEQYFGPGTRLTVT.

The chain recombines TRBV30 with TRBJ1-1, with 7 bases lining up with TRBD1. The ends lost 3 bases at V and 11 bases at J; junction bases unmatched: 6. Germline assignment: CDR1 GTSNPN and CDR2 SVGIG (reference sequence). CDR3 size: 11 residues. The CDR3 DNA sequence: TGTGCCTGGAGCGCAGGGGGTGCGGCTTTCTTT. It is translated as CAWSAGGAAFF. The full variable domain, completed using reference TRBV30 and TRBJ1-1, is SQTIHQWPATLVQPVGSPLSLECTVEGTSNPNLYWYRQAAGRGLQLLFYSVGIGQISSEVPQNLSASRPQDRQFILSSKKLLLSDSGFYLCAWSAGGAAFFGQGTRLTVV.

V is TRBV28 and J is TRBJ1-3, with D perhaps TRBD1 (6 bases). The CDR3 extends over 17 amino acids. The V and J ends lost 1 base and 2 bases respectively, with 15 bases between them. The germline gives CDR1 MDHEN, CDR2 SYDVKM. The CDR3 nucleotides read TGTGCCAGCAGTTTATTGGGTAGGGGGACGGCTGGAAACACCATATATTTT. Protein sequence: CASSLLGRGTAGNTIYF. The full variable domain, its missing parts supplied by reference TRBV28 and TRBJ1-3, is DVKVTQSSRYLVKRTGEKVFLECVQDMDHENMFWYRQDPGLGLRLIYFSYDVKMKEKGDIPEGYSVSREKKERFSLILESASTNQTSMYLCASSLLGRGTAGNTIYFGEGSWLTVV.

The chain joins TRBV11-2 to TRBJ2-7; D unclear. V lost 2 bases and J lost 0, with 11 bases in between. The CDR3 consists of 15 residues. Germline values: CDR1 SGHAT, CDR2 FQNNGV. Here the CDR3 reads CASSLFGTNSYEQYF. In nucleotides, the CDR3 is TGTGCCAGCAGCTTATTCGGAACTAACTCCTACGAGCAGTACTTC.

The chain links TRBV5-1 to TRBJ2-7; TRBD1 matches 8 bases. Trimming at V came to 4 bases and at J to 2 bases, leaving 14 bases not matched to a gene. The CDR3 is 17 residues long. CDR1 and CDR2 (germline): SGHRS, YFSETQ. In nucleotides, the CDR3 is TGCGCCAGCAGCGCTATATCCCCAGGACAGGGAACCTACGAGCAGTACTTC. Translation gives CASSAISPGQGTYEQYF.

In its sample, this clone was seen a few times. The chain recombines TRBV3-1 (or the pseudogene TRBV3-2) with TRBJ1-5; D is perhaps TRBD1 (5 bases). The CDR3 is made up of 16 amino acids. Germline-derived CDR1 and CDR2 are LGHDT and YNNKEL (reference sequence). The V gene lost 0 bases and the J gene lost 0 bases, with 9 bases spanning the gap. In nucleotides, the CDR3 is TGTGCCAGCAGCCAAGATCACAGGATTAGCAATCAGCCCCAGCATTTT. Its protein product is CASSQDHRISNQPQHF.

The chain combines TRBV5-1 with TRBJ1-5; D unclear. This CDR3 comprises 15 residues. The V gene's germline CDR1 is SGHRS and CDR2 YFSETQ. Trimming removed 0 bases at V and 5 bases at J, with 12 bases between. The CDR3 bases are TGCGCCAGCAGCTTGGAGGGCTTCGGGGATCAGCCCCAGCATTTT. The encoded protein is CASSLEGFGDQPQHF. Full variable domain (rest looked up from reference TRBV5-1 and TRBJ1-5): KAGVTQTPRYLIKTRGQQVTLSCSPISGHRSVSWYQQTPGQGLQFLFEYFSETQRNKGNFPGRFSGRQFSNSRSEMNVSTLELGDSALYLCASSLEGFGDQPQHFGDGTRLSIL.

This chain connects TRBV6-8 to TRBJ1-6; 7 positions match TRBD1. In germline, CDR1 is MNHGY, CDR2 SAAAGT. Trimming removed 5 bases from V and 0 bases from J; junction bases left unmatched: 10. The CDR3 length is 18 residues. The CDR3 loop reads CASSGLTGEYSYNSPLHF. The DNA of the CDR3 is TGTGCCAGCAGTGGGTTAACAGGGGAATACTCCTATAATTCACCCCTCCACTTT.

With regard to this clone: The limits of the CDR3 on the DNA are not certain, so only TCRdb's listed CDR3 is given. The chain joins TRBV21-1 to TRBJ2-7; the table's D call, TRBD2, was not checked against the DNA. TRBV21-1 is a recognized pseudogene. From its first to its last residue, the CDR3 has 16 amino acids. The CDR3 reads CASSTYVAGGNYEQYF.

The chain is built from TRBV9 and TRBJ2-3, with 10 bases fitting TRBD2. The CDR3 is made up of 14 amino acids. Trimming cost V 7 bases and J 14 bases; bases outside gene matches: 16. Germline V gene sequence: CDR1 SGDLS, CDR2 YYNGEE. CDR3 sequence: CASRASGGLVPLYF. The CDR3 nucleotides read TGTGCCAGCCGGGCTAGCGGGGGCCTGGTACCCTTGTATTTT.

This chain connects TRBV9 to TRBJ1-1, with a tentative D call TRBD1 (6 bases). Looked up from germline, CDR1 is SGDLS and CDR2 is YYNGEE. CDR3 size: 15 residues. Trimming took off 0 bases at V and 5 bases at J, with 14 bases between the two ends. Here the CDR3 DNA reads TGTGCCAGCAGCGTAGCTCAGGGGAGATCGACTGAAGCTTTCTTT. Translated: CASSVAQGRSTEAFF.

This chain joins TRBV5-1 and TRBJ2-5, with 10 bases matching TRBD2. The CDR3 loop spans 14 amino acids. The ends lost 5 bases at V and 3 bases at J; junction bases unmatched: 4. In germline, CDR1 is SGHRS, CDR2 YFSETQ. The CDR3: CASRSSGGEETQYF. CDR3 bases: TGCGCCAGCAGGTCTAGCGGGGGCGAAGAGACCCAGTACTTC.

Here the CDR3 DNA reads TGCGCCAGCAGCTTTACCCCGGACAGGAAGAACACCGGGGAGCTGTTTTTT. This translates into CASSFTPDRKNTGELFF. The V and J genes are TRBV5-1 and TRBJ2-2; TRBD1 agrees at 7 bases. Germline V gene data show CDR1 as SGHRS and CDR2 as YFSETQ. This CDR3 is built from 17 residues. Unmatched junction bases numbered 8, after V lost 2 bases and J lost 1 base.

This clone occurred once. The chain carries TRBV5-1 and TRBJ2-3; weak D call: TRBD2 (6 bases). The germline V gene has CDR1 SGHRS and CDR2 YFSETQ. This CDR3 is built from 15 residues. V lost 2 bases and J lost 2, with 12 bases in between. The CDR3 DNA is TGCGCCAGCAGCTTTTCGCGGGGCACCACAGATACGCAGTATTTT. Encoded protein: CASSFSRGTTDTQYF.

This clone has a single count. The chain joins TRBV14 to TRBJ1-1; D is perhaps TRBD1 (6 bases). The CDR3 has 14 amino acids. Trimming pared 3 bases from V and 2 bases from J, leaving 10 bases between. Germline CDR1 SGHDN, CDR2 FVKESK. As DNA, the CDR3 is TGTGCCAGCAGCCAGACAGGCCGCAACACTGAAGCTTTCTTT. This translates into CASSQTGRNTEAFF.

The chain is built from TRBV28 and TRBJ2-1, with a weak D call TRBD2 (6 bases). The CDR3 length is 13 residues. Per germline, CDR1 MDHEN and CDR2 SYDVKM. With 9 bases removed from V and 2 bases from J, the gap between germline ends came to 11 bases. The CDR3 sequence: CARERVAYNEQFF. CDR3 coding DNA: TGTGCCAGGGAGCGGGTAGCCTACAATGAGCAGTTCTTC.

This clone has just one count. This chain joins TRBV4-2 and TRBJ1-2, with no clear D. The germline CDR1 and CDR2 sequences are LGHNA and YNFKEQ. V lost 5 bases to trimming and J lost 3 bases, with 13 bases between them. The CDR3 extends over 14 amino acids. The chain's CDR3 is CASSLEALDYGYTF. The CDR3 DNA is TGTGCCAGCAGCTTAGAGGCCCTCGACTATGGCTACACCTTC.

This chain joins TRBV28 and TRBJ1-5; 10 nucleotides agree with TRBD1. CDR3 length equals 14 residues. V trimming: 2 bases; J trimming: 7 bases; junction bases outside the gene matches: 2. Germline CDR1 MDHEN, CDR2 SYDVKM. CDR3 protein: CASSLPDRGQPQHF. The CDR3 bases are TGTGCCAGCAGTTTACCGGACAGGGGGCAGCCCCAGCATTTT.

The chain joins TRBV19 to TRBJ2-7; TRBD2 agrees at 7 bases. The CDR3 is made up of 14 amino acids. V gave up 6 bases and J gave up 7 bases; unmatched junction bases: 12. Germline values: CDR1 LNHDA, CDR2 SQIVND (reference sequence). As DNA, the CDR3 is TGTGCCAGTAGCACCTCGGGAGGCCTAGGGGAGCAGTACTTC. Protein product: CASSTSGGLGEQYF.